These 13 T cell receptor beta chains originate from one sample sequenced in a study of molecular identifiers for immune sequencing clone quantification. Via MiXCR, TCRdb re-called the PCR reads, giving one row per CDR3 protein. The repertoire includes 350,000 or so distinct CDR3 sequences, 20% to 25% of them detected once, and under 0.95% sits in the top ten. The sample consisted of naive CD8+ T cells from blood, with Jurkat cell RNA spiked in. Subset denoted: FACS-sorted CD8+CD4-CCR7+CD45RA+ naive T cells. The source is a human donor in good health. Some libraries in this study had Jurkat cell RNA spiked in.

This clonotype showed up many times. CDR3 sequence reads: CASSLVLNTGELFF. The CDR3 bases are TGCGCCAGCAGCTTGGTGCTGAACACCGGGGAGCTGTTTTTT. This chain connects TRBV5-1 to TRBJ2-2; D call uncertain. Trimming left V 0 bases short and J 1 base short, with 4 bases between. This CDR3 contains 14 residues. In germline, CDR1 is SGHRS, CDR2 YFSETQ.

This clonotype was detected only a few times. The V call is TRBV4-3, the J call TRBJ1-2; D gene unclear. CDR3 length: 16 amino acids. Germline values: CDR1 LGHNA, CDR2 YSLEER. Trimming took off 0 bases at V and 8 bases at J, with 19 bases between the two ends. The CDR3 here is CASSQDISPTTPGYTF. The CDR3 DNA is TGCGCCAGCAGCCAAGATATTTCGCCGACCACTCCCGGCTACACCTTC.

This clonotype was counted many times. The chain links TRBV9 to TRBJ2-7, with D unclear. The CDR3 runs to 14 residues. V lost 3 bases and J lost 2, with 12 bases in between. Germline V CDR1 and CDR2: SGDLS, YYNGEE. The DNA of the CDR3 is TGTGCCAGCAGCGCCGCCGTAAGCCCCTACGAGCAGTACTTC. Translating it yields CASSAAVSPYEQYF.

This clonotype was found many times. This sequence joins TRBV12-3 or TRBV12-4 and TRBJ2-3; 11 bases agree with TRBD2. CDR3 length: 18 amino acids. Trimming took 2 bases from V and 4 from J; bases not matched to a gene: 11. CDR3 DNA: TGTGCCAGCAGTTTAAGGTGGGAGACTAGCGGGGTCGCAGATACGCAGTATTTT. Translated, it gives CASSLRWETSGVADTQYF.

This clonotype was detected many times. The J gene is TRBJ2-3, the V gene TRBV18; no reliable D call. The CDR3 totals 15 residues. The V end was cut by 5 bases, the J end by 0 bases, with 12 bases between. CDR1 KGHSH and CDR2 LQKENI come from the germline V gene. In DNA form, the CDR3 reads TGTGCCAGCTCAACCCAGGTGACTAGCACAGATACGCAGTATTTT. The encoded protein is CASSTQVTSTDTQYF.

This clonotype was detected many times. This chain connects TRBV7-9 to TRBJ2-2; possibly TRBD2 for D (5 bases). CDR1 and CDR2 (germline): SEHNR, FQNEAQ (reference sequence). Trimming removed 5 bases from V and 6 bases from J, with 19 bases in between. The CDR3 is 16 residues long. CDR3 protein: CASSTQTTPGPGELFF. DNA of the CDR3: TGTGCCAGCAGCACCCAGACTACTCCAGGTCCCGGGGAGCTGTTTTTT.

This clonotype was observed at least ten times. The gene calls are TRBV5-6 and TRBJ1-5; 9 bases are shared with TRBD1. V lost 4 bases to trimming and J lost 1 base; unmatched junction nucleotides: 6. The CDR3 is 16 amino acids. Germline CDR1 and CDR2: SGHDT and YYEEEE. The CDR3 region is CASSATGGGSNQPQHF. DNA of the CDR3: TGTGCCAGCAGCGCCACAGGGGGCGGGAGCAATCAGCCCCAGCATTTT.

This rearrangement joins TRBV29-1 to TRBJ2-7; 7 bases align to TRBD1. CDR1 is SQVTM, CDR2 ANQGSEA, per germline. The CDR3 covers 11 residues. The CDR3 is CRGGDRYEQYF. The CDR3 DNA follows: TGCAGGGGTGGGGACAGATACGAGCAGTACTTC.

This clonotype was seen repeatedly, ten times or more. V and J are TRBV6-5 and TRBJ1-1; D gene unclear. V lost 5 bases and J lost 1, with 8 bases in between. This CDR3 is 13 amino acids long. Germline CDR1 and CDR2: MNHEY and SVGAGI. The CDR3 DNA reads as TGTGCCAGCAGTGAGTCAGCGAACACTGAAGCTTTCTTT. This sequence encodes CASSESANTEAFF.

This clonotype has ten or more counts. The chain is built from TRBV2 and TRBJ2-3; 11 bases are a match to TRBD2. The length of the CDR3 is 17 residues. Germline V gene sequence: CDR1 SNHLY, CDR2 FYNNEI. Unmatched junction bases numbered 4, after V lost 2 bases and J lost 0 bases. CDR3 DNA sequence: TGTGCCAGCAGTGAAACGAGACTAGCGGGAAGCACAGATACGCAGTATTTT. Protein: CASSETRLAGSTDTQYF. Variable domain in full (rest from reference TRBV2 and TRBJ2-3): EPEVTQTPSHQVTQMGQEVILRCVPISNHLYFYWYRQILGQKVEFLVSFYNNEISEKSEIFDDQFSVERPDGSNFTLKIRSTKLEDSAMYFCASSETRLAGSTDTQYFGPGTRLTVL.

Many counts were recorded for this clonotype. V is TRBV7-9 and J is TRBJ2-5; D is perhaps TRBD2 (6 bases). CDR3 length: 14 residues. V lost 6 bases, J lost 0 bases, and 11 bases lay in between. Germline assignment: CDR1 SEHNR and CDR2 FQNEAQ (reference sequence). The chain's CDR3 is CASRPPGDQETQYF. CDR3 sequence (DNA): TGTGCCAGCAGGCCACCGGGGGACCAAGAGACCCAGTACTTC.

This clonotype was seen repeatedly, ten times or more. The rearrangement uses TRBV5-6 and TRBJ2-3; D could derive from TRBD1 or TRBD2 (5 bases each). This CDR3 is 16 amino acids long. V lost 1 base and J lost 2, with 14 bases in between. CDR1 is SGHDT and CDR2 is YYEEEE in the germline V gene. The CDR3 loop reads CASSLFSRGVTDTQYF. DNA of the CDR3: TGTGCCAGCAGCTTGTTTTCTAGGGGAGTCACAGATACGCAGTATTTT.

This clonotype turned up a few times. V usage is TRBV7-9 and J usage is TRBJ2-7; D not certain. Germline CDR1 is SEHNR and CDR2 is FQNEAQ (reference sequence). The CDR3 is 12 amino acids. V was pared by 1 base and J by 6 bases, with 7 bases between. The CDR3 nucleotides read TGTGCCAGCAGCTTAGTTAGCCGCGAGCAGTACTTC. Amino acid sequence: CASSLVSREQYF.